This T cell receptor beta chain stems from a study of PD-L1 blockade in urothelial cancer. About the study: Patients with male sex and bladder-origin urothelial cancer accounted for about 85% of the roughly 30 enrolled. A median of roughly 150,000 T cells was found in the blood samples. Whole-study findings and limits: TCR clonality was measured in pretreatment peripheral blood. Clonality below the median predicted better survival.

The CDR3 totals 13 residues. V was shortened by 5 bases and J by 6 bases, with 10 bases between the two germline ends. Germline lookup yields CDR1 LNHDA and CDR2 SQIVND (reference sequence). Noted time point: peripheral blood 6 weeks after treatment start. With respect to this clone: Its antigen is still unknown.

This table comes from immunoSEQ multiplex PCR, and its TCRdb copy is limited to in-frame clones, with some not included. The sample includes about 22,000 clones, approximately 90% seen only once; the top ten take about 11%. The TCR was taken from an older woman with urothelial cancer. The chain has TRBV19 and TRBJ2-2; no reliable D call. The sequencing here drew on PBMCs, taken around atezolizumab (anti-PD-L1) treatment. CDR3 loop: CASSGFRAGELFF. The CDR3 DNA reads TGTGCCAGTAGTGGATTCCGGGCCGGGGAGCTGTTTTTT.